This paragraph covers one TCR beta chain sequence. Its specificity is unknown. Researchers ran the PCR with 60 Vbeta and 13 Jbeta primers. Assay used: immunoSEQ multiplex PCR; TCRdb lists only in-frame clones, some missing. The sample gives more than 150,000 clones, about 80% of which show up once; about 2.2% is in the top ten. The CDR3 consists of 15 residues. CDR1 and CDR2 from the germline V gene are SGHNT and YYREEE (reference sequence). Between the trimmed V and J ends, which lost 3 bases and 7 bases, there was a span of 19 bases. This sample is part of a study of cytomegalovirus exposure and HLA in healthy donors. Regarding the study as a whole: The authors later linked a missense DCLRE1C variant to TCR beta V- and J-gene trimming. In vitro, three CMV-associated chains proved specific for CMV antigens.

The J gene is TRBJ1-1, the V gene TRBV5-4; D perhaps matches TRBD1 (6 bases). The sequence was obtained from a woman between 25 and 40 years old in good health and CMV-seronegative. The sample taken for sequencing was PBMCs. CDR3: CASSSIENRAGEAFF. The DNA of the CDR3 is TGTGCCAGCAGCTCTATAGAGAACAGGGCTGGTGAAGCTTTCTTT.